This TCR beta chain stems from a study of T cell repertoires in cytomegalovirus infection. TCRdb re-analysed the reads in MiXCR, keeping a single row per CDR3 protein. This sample has 450,000 to 550,000 distinct CDR3 sequences, with roughly 42% found just once. CDR1 LGHNA and CDR2 YNFKEQ come from the germline V gene. Trimming cost V 0 bases and J 5 bases, with 8 bases left between them. The CDR3 covers 14 residues. Remarks on this clonotype: As yet, its antigen is unknown.

The sequence came from a human donor in good health (CMV status not recorded). Some clones in this sample may be carry-over from other donors' samples. The chain carries TRBV4-2 and TRBJ1-5; D unclear. The sample in question was cultured PBMCs, obtained from culture after CMV antigen stimulation. CDR3 amino acids: CASSQEAGDQPQHF. The DNA of the CDR3 is TGTGCCAGCAGCCAAGAGGCAGGCGATCAGCCCCAGCATTTT.